These 21 T cell receptor beta chains share one sample of origin, sequenced in a study of cytomegalovirus exposure and HLA in healthy donors. PCR primers comprised 60 Vbeta and 13 Jbeta primers. TCRdb's copy holds only in-frame clones and misses some; the assay was immunoSEQ multiplex PCR. The data contain some 170,000 clones, around 69% of them singletons. Sequencing was carried out using PBMCs. The source of these receptors is a man aged 55 to 70 in good health and CMV-seronegative.

The V and J genes are TRBV7-2 and TRBJ1-4, with D perhaps TRBD1 (5 bases). The CDR3 runs 13 residues. Trimming removed 6 bases from V and 7 bases from J, with 12 bases in between. Per the germline V gene, CDR1 is SGHTA and CDR2 is FQGNSA. The CDR3 protein is CASSSGHGEKLFF. DNA for the CDR3: TGTGCCAGCAGTTCAGGACACGGTGAAAAACTGTTTTTT. Filled out from reference TRBV7-2 and TRBJ1-4, the complete variable domain reads GAGVSQSPSNKVTEKGKDVELRCDPISGHTALYWYRQSLGQGLEFLIYFQGNSAPDKSGLPSDRFSAERTGGSVSTLTIQRTQQEDSAVYLCASSSGHGEKLFFGSGTQLSVL.

The chain combines TRBV27 with TRBJ1-1; D is undetermined. CDR3 length equals 13 residues. CDR1 MNHEY and CDR2 SMNVEV come from the germline V gene (reference sequence). The V end was cut by 5 bases, the J end by 3 bases, with 10 bases between. CDR3 region: CASSPVGDTEAFF. Here the CDR3 DNA reads TGTGCCAGCAGTCCCGTCGGGGACACTGAAGCTTTCTTT.

The chain is built from TRBV11-3 and TRBJ2-1; 10 nucleotides line up with TRBD2. CDR1 and CDR2 from the germline V gene are SGHNT and YENEEA. This CDR3 contains 14 residues. The V segment lost 6 bases and the J segment 4 bases; nucleotides outside the gene matches: 3. The CDR3 nucleotides are TGTGCCAGCAGTGGGACTAGCGCGTACAATGAGCAGTTCTTC. Its translation: CASSGTSAYNEQFF.

The chain uses TRBV7-3 and TRBJ2-1, with 9 positions matching TRBD1. Germline V CDR1 and CDR2: SGHTA, FQGTGA. This CDR3 is 15 amino acids long. The trim removed 1 base at V and 8 bases at J, leaving 6 bases unmatched. The CDR3 loop is CASSLMGQGKDEQFF. CDR3 DNA: TGTGCCAGCAGCTTAATGGGACAGGGCAAGGATGAGCAGTTCTTC.

This chain connects TRBV28 to TRBJ1-1; D unresolved. The CDR3 is 14 residues long. Germline V gives CDR1 MDHEN, CDR2 SYDVKM. Trimming took off 3 bases at V and 0 bases at J, with 8 bases between the two ends. The CDR3 here is CASSFYLLNTEAFF. The CDR3 DNA reads as TGTGCCAGCAGTTTTTACTTACTGAACACTGAAGCTTTCTTT.

The chain combines TRBV10-1 with TRBJ2-1; 11 bases match TRBD2. The CDR3 is made up of 15 amino acids. With V trimmed by 6 bases and J by 8 bases, 9 bases remained unmatched. CDR1 is WNHNN and CDR2 is SYGVQD in the germline V gene (reference sequence). The CDR3 spells CASSRRLAGNDEQFF. CDR3 coding DNA: TGCGCCAGCAGCCGAAGACTAGCGGGAAACGATGAGCAGTTCTTC.

The chain uses TRBV5-8 and TRBJ1-3; D is unclear. The CDR3 is 14 residues long. Germline loops: CDR1 SGHTS, CDR2 YDEGEE. With 0 bases removed from V and 7 bases from J, the gap between germline ends came to 11 bases. DNA for the CDR3: TGTGCCAGCAGCTTGGATAGAGGGAAGAACACCATATATTTT. Translating it yields CASSLDRGKNTIYF.

V is TRBV28 and J is TRBJ1-2, with 7 bases identical to TRBD1. The CDR3 extends over 14 amino acids. Germline assignment: CDR1 MDHEN and CDR2 SYDVKM. After removal of 5 bases from V and 7 bases from J, the junction contained 10 bases not matched to a gene. CDR3 bases: TGTGCCAGCAGTACTCCGACAGGGAAGTTTGGCTACACCTTC. Amino acid sequence: CASSTPTGKFGYTF.

CDR3 in amino acids: CASSVRDQETQYF. The CDR3 DNA reads as TGTGCCAGCAGCGTTCGTGACCAAGAGACCCAGTACTTC. This chain uses TRBV11-2 with TRBJ2-5; D is ambiguous. Germline V gene lookup returns CDR1 SGHAT and CDR2 FQNNGV. This CDR3 region has 13 residues. Trimming left V 5 bases short and J 0 bases short, with 7 bases between.

The V and J genes are TRBV28 and TRBJ1-5; tentative D call: TRBD1 (5 bases). The V end lost 10 bases, the J end lost 2 bases, and 15 bases lay between the germline ends. Per germline, CDR1 MDHEN and CDR2 SYDVKM. This CDR3 spans 14 amino acids. The CDR3 sequence is CATRGDWGNQPQHF. In DNA form, the CDR3 reads TGTGCCACCCGGGGGGATTGGGGCAATCAGCCCCAGCATTTT.

The chain is built from TRBV9 and TRBJ1-3; D might be TRBD1 (5 bases). V lost 4 bases to trimming and J lost 0 bases, with 14 bases between them. Per the germline V gene, CDR1 is SGDLS and CDR2 is YYNGEE. The CDR3 extends over 16 amino acids. This CDR3 reads CASSPSYRSSGNTIYF. CDR3 bases: TGTGCCAGCAGCCCCAGCTACAGGAGCTCTGGAAACACCATATATTTT.

As concerns this clone: The junction does not match germline at one end; this may be a read error. The chain links TRBV9 to TRBJ2-4, with 10 bases that match TRBD2. CDR1 and CDR2 (germline): SGDLS, YYNGEE. The CDR3 is 14 residues long. The CDR3 reads CASSVGTESSGGDF. In DNA form, the CDR3 reads TGTGCCAGCAGCGTCGGGACGGAATCTAGCGGGGGAGACTTC.

V is TRBV4-2 and J is TRBJ2-3, with 8 bases fitting TRBD2. Germline-derived CDR1 and CDR2 are LGHNA and YNFKEQ. The trim removed 0 bases at V and 9 bases at J, leaving 11 bases unmatched. This CDR3 contains 16 residues. CDR3 sequence (DNA): TGTGCCAGCAGCCAAGATATGGGACTAGGGAAGGACACGCAGTATTTT. Amino acid sequence: CASSQDMGLGKDTQYF.

This chain links TRBV5-4 with TRBJ2-7; 7 bases match TRBD2. The germline gives CDR1 SGHNT, CDR2 YYREEE (reference sequence). With V trimmed by 0 bases and J by 1 base, 7 bases remained unmatched. This CDR3 has 16 residues. The CDR3, as DNA: TGTGCCAGCAGCTTGGGGGGGGGACTATCTTCCTACGAGCAGTACTTC. Translation gives CASSLGGGLSSYEQYF.

This clone was found a few times. The rearrangement joins TRBV6-1 to TRBJ1-5; perhaps TRBD1 as D (5 bases). CDR1 MNHNS and CDR2 SASEGT come from the germline V gene. This CDR3 is built from 15 residues. Trimming removed 2 bases from V and 2 bases from J, with 10 bases in between. Written as DNA, the CDR3 is TGTGCCAGCAGTGAACAAAGGGGCGGCAATCAGCCCCAGCATTTT. This codes for CASSEQRGGNQPQHF.

The chain is built from TRBV6-5 and TRBJ2-7; 7 nucleotides align to TRBD2. The ends lost 3 bases at V and 5 bases at J; junction bases unmatched: 10. This CDR3 comprises 15 residues. Germline V gene lookup returns CDR1 MNHEY and CDR2 SVGAGI. CDR3 DNA sequence: TGTGCCAGCAGTTATGGGGCGGGAGTGACCGACGAGCAGTACTTC. Translating gives CASSYGAGVTDEQYF.

This chain links TRBV13 with TRBJ2-3; D possibly corresponds to TRBD1 (7 bases). The V end was cut by 4 bases, the J end by 0 bases, with 23 bases between. Germline values: CDR1 PRHDT, CDR2 FYEKMQ (reference sequence). The CDR3 contains 19 residues. CDR3 in DNA: TGTGCCAGCAGCTCCCGGGTGCGGGACAGTCTATATAGCACAGATACGCAGTATTTT. Translation: CASSSRVRDSLYSTDTQYF.

Concerning this clone: The junction does not match germline at one end; this may be a read error. V and J are TRBV18 and TRBJ1-6; TRBD1 aligns across 9 bases. The CDR3 has 13 residues. The germline gives CDR1 KGHSH, CDR2 LQKENI. CDR3 sequence: CASSPSRDRDPRF. The CDR3 coding sequence is TGTGCCAGCTCACCGTCCCGGGACAGGGACCCACGGTTT.

Regarding this clone: Other DNA sequences in the same sample also yield this CDR3. This chain joins TRBV7-2 and TRBJ2-3, with D maybe TRBD2 (6 bases). The germline V gene has CDR1 SGHTA and CDR2 FQGNSA. There are 14 residues in the CDR3. The ends were cut back, 0 bases at V and 6 bases at J, with 10 bases in the middle. Written as DNA, the CDR3 is TGTGCCAGCAGCTTAGCCGGGGGTCTGGATACGCAGTATTTT. Its translation is CASSLAGGLDTQYF.

This sequence joins TRBV5-1 and TRBJ2-5; 7 positions agree with TRBD2. The CDR3 length is 14 residues. CDR1 and CDR2 (germline): SGHRS, YFSETQ. V trimming: 4 bases; J trimming: 5 bases; junction bases outside the gene matches: 8. CDR3 residues: CASSLWTSRETQYF. For the CDR3, the DNA is TGCGCCAGCAGCCTATGGACTAGTCGGGAGACCCAGTACTTC. The variable domain in full, with the rest retrieved from reference TRBV5-1 and TRBJ2-5, is KAGVTQTPRYLIKTRGQQVTLSCSPISGHRSVSWYQQTPGQGLQFLFEYFSETQRNKGNFPGRFSGRQFSNSRSEMNVSTLELGDSALYLCASSLWTSRETQYFGPGTRLLVL.

The chain employs TRBV7-2 and TRBJ1-6; 8 bases align to TRBD1. J gave up 3 bases and V 5 bases, and 9 bases lay outside the gene matches. Per germline, CDR1 SGHTA and CDR2 FQGNSA. The CDR3 consists of 17 residues. The CDR3 DNA sequence: TGTGCCAGCAGCATCGACCCAGGGGGCCTCTATAATTCACCCCTCCACTTT. Amino acids: CASSIDPGGLYNSPLHF.